This T cell receptor (beta chain) is from a study of regulatory T cells in long-lasting Graves disease. Overall study results and limits: Accuracy may have been reduced by the small sample size. The study examined only peripheral blood, not thyroid tissue.

Concerning this clonotype: Its antigen is not identified. The junction does not match germline at one end; this may be a read error.

Looked up from germline, CDR1 is SGHVS and CDR2 is FQNEAQ. This CDR3 spans 12 amino acids. As to time point: newly diagnosed GD, antithyroid drugs for less than 3 months. The TCR library was made from RNA extracted from PBMCs. With EDTA tubes as the receptacles, roughly 9.7 milliliters of peripheral blood were drawn. CDR3 regions were amplified by Arm-PCR using iRepertoire HTBI primers to build TCR beta libraries. MiXCR was run by TCRdb on the multiplex PCR reads, yielding one entry per CDR3 protein. The sample has about 370,000 distinct CDR3 sequences, about a sixth seen once. This clonotype was sampled from a female donor with Graves disease. The sequences come from peripheral blood mononuclear cells (PBMCs), collected at new diagnosis, from a patient treated with antithyroid drugs. This chain connects TRBV7-8 to TRBJ2-1, with 8 bases matching TRBD1. This chain's CDR3 is CASSPQGGSGPF. In nucleotides, the CDR3 is TGTGCCAGCAGCCCACAGGGGGGTTCGGGGCCCTTC.